This TCR beta chain was profiled in a study of shared clonotypes between healthy human individuals. Every immunoSEQ plate was one replicate of a subset's evenly spread DNA. Generated by immunoSEQ multiplex PCR, the TCRdb table keeps only in-frame clones and is missing some. The sample lists 450,000 to 550,000 clones, approximately 79% occurring once. Only Caucasian adults living in Nashville, Tennessee made up the donor group. Germline lookup yields CDR1 SGDLS and CDR2 YYNGEE. The CDR3 sequence is 15 residues long. The trim removed 3 bases at V and 6 bases at J, leaving 4 bases unmatched. Specimen: PBMCs. This TCR came from a woman in her forties in good health. Some clones in this sample may be carry-over from other donors' samples. The chain links TRBV9 to TRBJ2-2; TRBD2 matches at 11 bases. CDR3 loop: CASSARLAGSGELFF. The CDR3 DNA reads as TGTGCCAGCAGCGCTAGACTAGCGGGGTCCGGGGAGCTGTTTTTT.